This T cell receptor (beta chain) was captured in a study of blood T cell repertoires in COVID-19. Study overall: Nucleic acid was either cDNA or gDNA, and it came from T cells, B-cell-depleted T cells, or PBMCs.

The method was immunoSEQ multiplex PCR; TCRdb's version includes in-frame clones alone and lacks a portion of them. The sample holds 200,000 to 250,000 clones, 85% to 90% seen once. Those who participated ranged in age from roughly 18 to 90 years and resided in roughly 26 US areas. The germline V gene has CDR1 SEHNR and CDR2 FQNEAQ (reference sequence). This CDR3 region has 14 residues. V was clipped by 2 bases and J by 3 bases, with 10 bases between them. The chain joins TRBV7-9 to TRBJ1-1; possibly TRBD1 for D (6 bases). Sequenced material: PBMCs or T cells enriched from blood (not recorded which). This sequence was found in a man aged 45-60 years who had been exposed to COVID-19. CDR3 nucleotides: TGTGCCAGCAGCTTATACAGGGCGGACACTGAAGCTTTCTTT. Amino acids: CASSLYRADTEAFF.